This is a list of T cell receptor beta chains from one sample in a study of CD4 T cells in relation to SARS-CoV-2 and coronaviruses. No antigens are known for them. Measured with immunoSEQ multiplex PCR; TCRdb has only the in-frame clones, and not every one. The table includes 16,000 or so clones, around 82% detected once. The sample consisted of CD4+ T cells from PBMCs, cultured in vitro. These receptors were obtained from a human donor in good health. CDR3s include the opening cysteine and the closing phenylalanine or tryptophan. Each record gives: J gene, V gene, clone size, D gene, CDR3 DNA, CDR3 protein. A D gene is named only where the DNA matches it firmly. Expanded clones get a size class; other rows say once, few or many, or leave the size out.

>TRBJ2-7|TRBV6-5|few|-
TGTGCCAGCAGCCCCTGGGTAGCGACCACCTACGAGCAGTACTTC
CASSPWVATTYEQYF
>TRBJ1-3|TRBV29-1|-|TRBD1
TGCAGCGTTTGGGGACAGTCTGGAAACACCATATATTTT
CSVWGQSGNTIYF
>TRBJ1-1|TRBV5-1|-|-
TGCGCCAGCAGCTTGGCCCCTGGGCTCCAGGTAAACACTGAAGCTTTCTTT
CASSLAPGLQVNTEAFF
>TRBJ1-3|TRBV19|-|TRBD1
TGTGCCAGTAGTATAACGGGACAGGCTTTTGGAAACACCATATATTTT
CASSITGQAFGNTIYF
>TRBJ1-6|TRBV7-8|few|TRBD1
TGTGCCAGCAGCTTAGTCAGGGGACAGAATTCACCCCTCCACTTT
CASSLVRGQNSPLHF
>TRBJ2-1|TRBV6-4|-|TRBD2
TGTGCCAGCAGTGAACGTGTGACTAGCGGATACAATGAGCAGTTCTTC
CASSERVTSGYNEQFF
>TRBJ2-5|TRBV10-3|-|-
TGTGCCATCAGTGAGCCACGATCCCCCCAGTACTTC
CAISEPRSPQYF
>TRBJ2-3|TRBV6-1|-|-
TGTGCCAGCAGTGATGTAGCAGATACGCAGTATTTT
CASSDVADTQYF
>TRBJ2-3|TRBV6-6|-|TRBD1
TGTGCCAGCAGTTACCCCAGGACAGGGGGGGATACGCAGTATTTT
CASSYPRTGGDTQYF
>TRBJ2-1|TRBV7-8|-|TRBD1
TGTGCCAGCAGCTTGACCTATCCAGGGGGCCCCTCCTACAATGAGCAGTTCTTC
CASSLTYPGGPSYNEQFF
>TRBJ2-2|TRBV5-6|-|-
TGTGCCAGCAGCTTATCGGGGGCCTCCCCCGGGGAGCTGTTTTTT
CASSLSGASPGELFF